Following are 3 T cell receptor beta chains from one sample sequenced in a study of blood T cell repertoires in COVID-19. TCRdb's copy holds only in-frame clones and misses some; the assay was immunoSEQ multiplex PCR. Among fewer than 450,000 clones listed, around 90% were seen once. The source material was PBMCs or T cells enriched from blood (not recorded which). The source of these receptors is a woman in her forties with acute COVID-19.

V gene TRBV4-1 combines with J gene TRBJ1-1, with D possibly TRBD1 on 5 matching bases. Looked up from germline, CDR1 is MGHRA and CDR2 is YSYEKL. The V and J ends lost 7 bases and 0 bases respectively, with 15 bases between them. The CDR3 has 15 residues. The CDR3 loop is CASTPSGVLNTEAFF. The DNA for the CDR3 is TGCGCCAGCACCCCCTCGGGGGTTTTGAACACTGAAGCTTTCTTT.

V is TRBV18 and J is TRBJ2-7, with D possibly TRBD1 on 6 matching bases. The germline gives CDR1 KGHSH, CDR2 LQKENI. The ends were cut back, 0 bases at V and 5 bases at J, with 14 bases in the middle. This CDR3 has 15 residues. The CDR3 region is CASSPPGRGGNEQYF. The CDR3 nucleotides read TGTGCCAGCTCACCACCGGGCAGGGGCGGCAACGAGCAGTACTTC.

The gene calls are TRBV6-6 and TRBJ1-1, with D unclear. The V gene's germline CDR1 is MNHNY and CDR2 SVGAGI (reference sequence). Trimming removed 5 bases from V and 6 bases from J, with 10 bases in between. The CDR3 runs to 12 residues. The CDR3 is CASSPERAEAFF. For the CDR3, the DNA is TGTGCCAGCAGTCCCGAGAGAGCTGAAGCTTTCTTT.